This T cell receptor (beta chain) was recorded in a study of blood T cells in healthy people across ages. Then a second PCR, running about 6 to 12 cycles, was carried out with a sample-barcoded 5' primer and a J-beta primer mix. Each cDNA molecule, via a template-switch adaptor with 12 random nucleotides, was tagged. TCRdb called the 5' RACE reads again in MiXCR, with one record for every CDR3 protein. The sample consists of approximately 1.5 million distinct CDR3 sequences, about 35% of them appearing once. This clonotype showed up just a few times. The target antigen is unknown. Approximately 10 milliliters was the volume of peripheral blood drawn from each donor. CDR1 is ENHRY, CDR2 SYGVKD, per germline. This CDR3 comprises 15 residues. With V trimmed by 5 bases and J by 2 bases, 7 bases remained unmatched. Whole-study results and caveats: The recorded TCR beta diversity per million T cells decreased in a roughly linear manner with age. Because donor CMV status was unknown, expanded clonotype changes were possibly confounded.

The V gene is TRBV10-3, the J gene TRBJ2-7, with 9 bases identical to TRBD2. The receptor's source is a woman aged 25 to 39 in good health. The sequencing input was blood. This CDR3 is CAISKTTSGAYEQYF. In nucleotides, the CDR3 is TGTGCCATCAGTAAGACGACTAGCGGCGCCTACGAGCAGTACTTC.